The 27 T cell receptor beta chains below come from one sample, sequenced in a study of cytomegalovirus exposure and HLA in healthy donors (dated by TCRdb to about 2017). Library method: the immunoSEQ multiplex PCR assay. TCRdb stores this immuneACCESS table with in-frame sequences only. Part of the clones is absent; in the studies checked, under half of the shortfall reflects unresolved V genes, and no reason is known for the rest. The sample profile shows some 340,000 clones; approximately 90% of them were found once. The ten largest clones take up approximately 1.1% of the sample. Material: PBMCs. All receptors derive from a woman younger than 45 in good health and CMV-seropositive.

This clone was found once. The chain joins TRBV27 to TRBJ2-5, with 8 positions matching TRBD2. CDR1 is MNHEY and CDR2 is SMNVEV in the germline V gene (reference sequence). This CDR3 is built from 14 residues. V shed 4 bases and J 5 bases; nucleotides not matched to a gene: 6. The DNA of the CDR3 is TGTGCCAGCAGTTCTGCGGGGGGCTTTGAGACCCAGTACTTC. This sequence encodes CASSSAGGFETQYF.

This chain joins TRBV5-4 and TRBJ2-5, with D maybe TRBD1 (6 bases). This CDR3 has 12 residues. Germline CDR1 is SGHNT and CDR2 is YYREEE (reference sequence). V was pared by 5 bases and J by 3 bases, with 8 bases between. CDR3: CASRNREETQYF. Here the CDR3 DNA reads TGTGCCAGCAGGAACAGGGAAGAGACCCAGTACTTC. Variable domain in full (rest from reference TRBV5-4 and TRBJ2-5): ETGVTQSPTHLIKTRGQQVTLRCSSQSGHNTVSWYQQALGQGPQFIFQYYREEENGRGNFPPRFSGLQFPNYSSELNVNALELDDSALYLCASRNREETQYFGPGTRLLVL.

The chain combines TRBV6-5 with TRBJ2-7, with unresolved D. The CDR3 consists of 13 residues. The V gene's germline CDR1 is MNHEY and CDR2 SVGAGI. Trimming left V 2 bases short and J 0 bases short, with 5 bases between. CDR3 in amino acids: CASSYKNSYEQYF. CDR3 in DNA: TGTGCCAGCAGTTACAAGAACTCCTACGAGCAGTACTTC.

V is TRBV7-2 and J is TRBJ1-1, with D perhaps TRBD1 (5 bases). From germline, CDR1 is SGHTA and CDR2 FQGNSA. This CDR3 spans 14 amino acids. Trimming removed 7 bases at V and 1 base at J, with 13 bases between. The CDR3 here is CASTELGENTEAFF. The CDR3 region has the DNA TGTGCCAGCACCGAGTTGGGGGAGAACACTGAAGCTTTCTTT. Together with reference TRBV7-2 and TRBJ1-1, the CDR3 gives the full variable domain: GAGVSQSPSNKVTEKGKDVELRCDPISGHTALYWYRQSLGQGLEFLIYFQGNSAPDKSGLPSDRFSAERTGGSVSTLTIQRTQQEDSAVYLCASTELGENTEAFFGQGTRLTVV.

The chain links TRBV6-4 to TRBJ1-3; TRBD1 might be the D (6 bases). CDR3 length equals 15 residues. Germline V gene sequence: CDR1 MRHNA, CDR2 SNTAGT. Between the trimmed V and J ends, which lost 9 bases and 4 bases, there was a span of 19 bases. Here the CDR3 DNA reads TGTGCCAGTTTGGACACCGGGACAAAAGGAAACACCATATATTTT. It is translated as CASLDTGTKGNTIYF.

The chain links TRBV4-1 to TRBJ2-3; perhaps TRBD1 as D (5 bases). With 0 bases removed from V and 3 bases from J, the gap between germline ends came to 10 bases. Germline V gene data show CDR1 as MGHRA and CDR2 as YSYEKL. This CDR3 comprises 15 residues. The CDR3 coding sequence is TGCGCCAGCAGCCAAGATAGGGCAGGGACAGATACGCAGTATTTT. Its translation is CASSQDRAGTDTQYF.

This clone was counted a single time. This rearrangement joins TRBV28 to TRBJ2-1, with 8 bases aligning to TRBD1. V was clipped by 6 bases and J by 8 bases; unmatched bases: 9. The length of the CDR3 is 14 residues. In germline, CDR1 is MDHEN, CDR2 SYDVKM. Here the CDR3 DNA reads TGTGCCAGCAGCGACAGGGGCGAAGGGTATGAGCAGTTCTTC. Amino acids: CASSDRGEGYEQFF.

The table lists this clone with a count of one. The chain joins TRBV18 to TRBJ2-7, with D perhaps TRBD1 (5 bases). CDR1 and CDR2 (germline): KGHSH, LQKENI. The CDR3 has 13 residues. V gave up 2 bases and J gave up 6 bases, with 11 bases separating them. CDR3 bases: TGTGCCAGCTCACCAGGGGCGAAACGCGAGCAGTACTTC. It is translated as CASSPGAKREQYF. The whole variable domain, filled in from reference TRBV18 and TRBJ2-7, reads NAGVMQNPRHLVRRRGQEARLRCSPMKGHSHVYWYRQLPEEGLKFMVYLQKENIIDESGMPKERFSAEFPKEGPSILRIQQVVRGDSAAYFCASSPGAKREQYFGPGTRLTVT.

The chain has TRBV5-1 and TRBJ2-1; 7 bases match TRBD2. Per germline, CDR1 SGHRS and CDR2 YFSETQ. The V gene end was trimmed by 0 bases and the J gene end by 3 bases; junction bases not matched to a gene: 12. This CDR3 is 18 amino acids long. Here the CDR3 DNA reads TGCGCCAGCAGCTTGGGGGTTCGGGGGGACGACCACTACAATGAGCAGTTCTTC. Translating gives CASSLGVRGDDHYNEQFF.

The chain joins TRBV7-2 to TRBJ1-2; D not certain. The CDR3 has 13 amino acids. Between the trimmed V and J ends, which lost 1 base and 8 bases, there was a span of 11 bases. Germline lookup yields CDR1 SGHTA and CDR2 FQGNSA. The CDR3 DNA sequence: TGTGCCAGCAGCTTAGTAGGGTTGGTAGGCTACACCTTC. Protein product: CASSLVGLVGYTF.

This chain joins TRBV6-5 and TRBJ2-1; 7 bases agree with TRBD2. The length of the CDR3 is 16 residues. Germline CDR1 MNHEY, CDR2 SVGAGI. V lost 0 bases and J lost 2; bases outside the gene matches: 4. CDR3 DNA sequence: TGTGCCAGCAGTTACTCGAGGGCGGGGGCCTACAATGAGCAGTTCTTC. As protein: CASSYSRAGAYNEQFF.

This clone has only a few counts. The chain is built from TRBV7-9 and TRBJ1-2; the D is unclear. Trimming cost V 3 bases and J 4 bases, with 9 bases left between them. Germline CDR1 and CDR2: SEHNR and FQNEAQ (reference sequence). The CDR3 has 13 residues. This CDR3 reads CASSFSGFYGYTF. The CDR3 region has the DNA TGTGCCAGCAGCTTTTCTGGGTTCTATGGCTACACCTTC.

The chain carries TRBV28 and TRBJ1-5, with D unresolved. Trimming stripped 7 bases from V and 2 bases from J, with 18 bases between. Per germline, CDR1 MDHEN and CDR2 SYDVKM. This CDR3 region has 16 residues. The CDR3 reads CASTPGAVSGNQPQHF. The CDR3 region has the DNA TGTGCCAGCACCCCGGGTGCGGTATCGGGCAATCAGCCCCAGCATTTT.

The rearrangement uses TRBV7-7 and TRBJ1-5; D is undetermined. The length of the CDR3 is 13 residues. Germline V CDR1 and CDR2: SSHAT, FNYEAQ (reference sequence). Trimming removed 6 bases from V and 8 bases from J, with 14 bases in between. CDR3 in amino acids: CASSRDEGEPQHF. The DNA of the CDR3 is TGTGCCAGCAGTCGAGACGAGGGCGAGCCCCAGCATTTT.

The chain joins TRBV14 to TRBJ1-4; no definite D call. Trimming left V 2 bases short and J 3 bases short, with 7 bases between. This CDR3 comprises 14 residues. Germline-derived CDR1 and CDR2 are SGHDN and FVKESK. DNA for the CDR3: TGTGCCAGCAGCCAACTCGATGCTAATGAAAAACTGTTTTTT. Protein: CASSQLDANEKLFF.

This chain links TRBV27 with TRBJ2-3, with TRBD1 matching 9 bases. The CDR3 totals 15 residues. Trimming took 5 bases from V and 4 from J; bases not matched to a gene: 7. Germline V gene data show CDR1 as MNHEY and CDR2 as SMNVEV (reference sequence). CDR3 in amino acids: CASSTQDRGPDTQYF. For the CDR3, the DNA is TGTGCCAGCAGTACCCAGGACAGGGGCCCAGATACGCAGTATTTT.

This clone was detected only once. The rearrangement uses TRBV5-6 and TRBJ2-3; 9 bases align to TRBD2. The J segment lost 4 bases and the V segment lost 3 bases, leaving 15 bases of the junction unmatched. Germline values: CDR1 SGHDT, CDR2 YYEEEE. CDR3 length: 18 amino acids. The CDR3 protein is CASSSEGGSGSFADTQYF. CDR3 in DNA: TGTGCCAGCAGCTCTGAGGGGGGTAGCGGGAGTTTCGCAGATACGCAGTATTTT.

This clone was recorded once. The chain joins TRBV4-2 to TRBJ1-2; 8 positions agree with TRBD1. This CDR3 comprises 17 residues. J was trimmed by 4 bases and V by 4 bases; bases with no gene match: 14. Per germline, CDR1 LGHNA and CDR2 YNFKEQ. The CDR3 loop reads CASSPTTGGEEVYGYTF. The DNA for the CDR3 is TGTGCCAGCAGCCCCACCACAGGGGGGGAAGAAGTCTATGGCTACACCTTC.

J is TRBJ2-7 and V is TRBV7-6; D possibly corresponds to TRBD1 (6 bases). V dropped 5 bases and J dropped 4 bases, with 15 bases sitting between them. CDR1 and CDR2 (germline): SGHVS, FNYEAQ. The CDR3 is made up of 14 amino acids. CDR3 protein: CASSARDIKYEQYF. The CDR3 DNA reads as TGTGCCAGCAGCGCCCGGGACATAAAGTACGAGCAGTACTTC.

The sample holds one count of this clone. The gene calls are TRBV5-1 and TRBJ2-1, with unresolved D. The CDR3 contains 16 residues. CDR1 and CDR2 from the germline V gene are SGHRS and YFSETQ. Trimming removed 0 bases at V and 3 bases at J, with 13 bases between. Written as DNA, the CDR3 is TGCGCCAGCAGCTTGGCCAGTCTAACGGTCTACAATGAGCAGTTCTTC. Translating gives CASSLASLTVYNEQFF.

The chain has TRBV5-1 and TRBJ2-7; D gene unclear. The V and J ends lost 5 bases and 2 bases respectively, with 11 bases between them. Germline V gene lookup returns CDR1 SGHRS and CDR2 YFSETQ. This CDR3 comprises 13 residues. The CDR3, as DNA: TGCGCCAGCAGTCCCGGCCTAACCTACGAGCAGTACTTC. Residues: CASSPGLTYEQYF.

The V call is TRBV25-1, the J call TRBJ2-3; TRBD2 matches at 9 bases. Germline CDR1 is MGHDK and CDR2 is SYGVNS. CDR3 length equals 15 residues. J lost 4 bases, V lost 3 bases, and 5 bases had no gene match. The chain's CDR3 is CASSEREGLSDTQYF. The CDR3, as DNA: TGTGCCAGCAGTGAGCGGGAGGGCCTCTCAGATACGCAGTATTTT. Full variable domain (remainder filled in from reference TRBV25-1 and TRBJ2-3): EADIYQTPRYLVIGTGKKITLECSQTMGHDKMYWYQQDPGMELHLIHYSYGVNSTEKGDLSSESTVSRIRTEHFPLTLESARPSHTSQYLCASSEREGLSDTQYFGPGTRLTVL.

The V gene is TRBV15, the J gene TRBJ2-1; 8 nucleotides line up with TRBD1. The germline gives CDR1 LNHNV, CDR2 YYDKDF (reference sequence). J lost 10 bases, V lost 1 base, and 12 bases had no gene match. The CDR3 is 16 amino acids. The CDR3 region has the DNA TGTGCCACCAGCAGAGTCGGGACAGGCCTTCCCCTAGAGCAGTTCTTC. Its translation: CATSRVGTGLPLEQFF.

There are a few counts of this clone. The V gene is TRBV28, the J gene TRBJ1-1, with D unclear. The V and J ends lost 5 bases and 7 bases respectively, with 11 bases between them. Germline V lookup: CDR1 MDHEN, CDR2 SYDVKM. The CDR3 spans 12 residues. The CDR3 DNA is TGTGCCAGCAGTGAGCTGGAGGGTGAAGCTTTCTTT. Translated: CASSELEGEAFF.

The CDR3 loop is CASSLAIGGRRSEQFF. In DNA, the CDR3 is TGTGCCAGCAGCTTAGCGATTGGCGGGAGGAGGTCTGAGCAGTTCTTC. This chain connects TRBV7-2 to TRBJ2-1, with 8 bases aligning to TRBD2. Germline CDR1 is SGHTA and CDR2 is FQGNSA. This CDR3 contains 16 residues. Germline trimming cut 0 bases from V and 9 bases from J; bases unmatched to any gene: 10.

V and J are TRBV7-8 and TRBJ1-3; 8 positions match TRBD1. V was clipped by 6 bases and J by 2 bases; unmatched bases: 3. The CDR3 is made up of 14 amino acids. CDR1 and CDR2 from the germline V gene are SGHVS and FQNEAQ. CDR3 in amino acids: CASRYRGTGNTIYF. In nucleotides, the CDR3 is TGTGCCAGCAGATACAGGGGGACTGGAAACACCATATATTTT.

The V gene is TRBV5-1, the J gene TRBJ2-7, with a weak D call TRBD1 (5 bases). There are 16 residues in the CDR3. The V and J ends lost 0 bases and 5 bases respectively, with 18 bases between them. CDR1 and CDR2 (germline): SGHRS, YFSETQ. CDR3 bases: TGCGCCAGCAGCTTGGAAAACCAGTTCAGGGATGACGAGCAGTACTTC. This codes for CASSLENQFRDDEQYF.